This T cell receptor (beta chain) came from a study of identical twins. Template switching created a universal primer site, and the cDNA included unique molecular identifiers. One entry per CDR3 protein, called by TCRdb with MiXCR from the 5' RACE reads. The sample shows approximately 890,000 distinct CDR3 sequences, about 12% of them seen only once. Germline V CDR1 and CDR2: SGHAT, FQNNGV. The V gene end was trimmed by 3 bases and the J gene end by 2 bases; junction bases not matched to a gene: 6. The CDR3 loop spans 15 amino acids. This clonotype came up many times. This sample was shared with a second study, whose subject was yellow fever vaccine responses in identical twins.

The V call is TRBV11-2, the J call TRBJ1-2; 7 bases align to TRBD1. The source material was PBMCs. The TCR originated in a woman between 18 and 30 years old in good health. The CDR3 loop is CASSFSGTENYGYTF. Here the CDR3 DNA reads TGTGCCAGCAGCTTCTCCGGGACAGAGAACTATGGCTACACCTTC.